This TCR beta chain was retrieved from a study of human CD8 memory T cell subsets. CDR3 size: 18 residues. Germline V CDR1 and CDR2: SGHTA, FQGNSA. As concerns this clonotype: Its antigen is unknown.

It was from duplicate vials of some 150,000 sorted CD8+ T cells per subset that RNA came. Overall study results and limits: The sequencing covered T cell receptor beta chains alone. Stem-like memory and precursor exhausted T cell repertoires overlapped minimally with each other.

Sequencing libraries of TCR beta were made by UMI-labeled 5' RACE. TCRdb re-analyzed the 5' RACE reads; it lists each CDR3 protein once, without DNA. In all, the sample yields fewer than 20,000 distinct CDR3 sequences. V usage is TRBV7-2 and J usage is TRBJ2-1; lacking DNA, the TRBD2 call made by TCRdb goes unchecked. This TCR was sampled from a human donor in good health. The sequenced sample was CD8+ T cells from PBMCs. This chain's CDR3 is CASSRKPSTSGIDNEQFF.